Shown below are 16 T cell receptor beta chains from a single sample sequenced in a study of T-cell memory formation after mild COVID-19. MiXCR, run by TCRdb on the 5' RACE reads, gives a single entry per CDR3 protein. The table records 350,000 to 500,000 distinct CDR3 sequences, over 15% of them present only once. The material sequenced was PBMCs or a T cell subset sorted from them (not recorded which). Source of these receptors: a man aged 18 to 29 who had mild COVID-19 (a few samples of this study predate the infection). Cell type and time point are not known.

V is TRBV7-9 and J is TRBJ1-1, with D perhaps matching TRBD1 (5 bases). The germline CDR1 and CDR2 sequences are SEHNR and FQNEAQ (reference sequence). CDR3 length equals 12 residues. The ends were cut back, 4 bases at V and 11 bases at J, with 14 bases in the middle. This chain's CDR3 is CASSSTATRAFF. The CDR3 DNA sequence: TGTGCCAGCAGCTCGACAGCAACGCGGGCTTTCTTT.

The chain carries TRBV5-1 and TRBJ1-1; no reliable D call. V was clipped by 4 bases and J by 3 bases, with 16 bases between them. This CDR3 has 15 residues. From germline, CDR1 is SGHRS and CDR2 YFSETQ. CDR3 sequence: CASSPETTGDTEAFF. The CDR3 nucleotides are TGCGCCAGCAGCCCGGAGACTACTGGGGACACTGAAGCTTTCTTT.

The V gene is TRBV27, the J gene TRBJ1-6; 9 nucleotides line up with TRBD1. CDR3 length equals 15 residues. With V trimmed by 5 bases and J by 10 bases, 9 bases remained unmatched. CDR1 and CDR2 (germline): MNHEY, SMNVEV (reference sequence). CDR3 nucleotides: TGTGCCAGCAGTATTCCGGGACAGGGTCTCTCACCCCTCCACTTT. Translated, it gives CASSIPGQGLSPLHF.

This clonotype was found a few times. This sequence joins TRBV29-1 and TRBJ1-1, with D maybe TRBD1 (5 bases). The V and J ends lost 7 bases and 10 bases respectively, with 7 bases between them. The length of the CDR3 is 8 residues. The germline V gene encodes CDR1 SQVTM and CDR2 ANQGSEA. The CDR3 nucleotides read TGCAGCGGGGGGGGAGCTTTCTTT. It translates to CSGGGAFF.

This clonotype was observed a handful of times. This rearrangement joins TRBV20-1 to TRBJ2-3, with 8 bases aligning to TRBD2. The CDR3 covers 13 residues. Trimming cost V 6 bases and J 6 bases; bases outside gene matches: 8. Looked up from germline, CDR1 is DFQATT and CDR2 is SNEGSKA (reference sequence). CDR3 in amino acids: CSAPAGGKDTQYF. The CDR3 region has the DNA TGCAGTGCCCCGGCGGGGGGCAAGGATACGCAGTATTTT.

This clonotype has a handful of counts. The chain is built from TRBV6-2 or TRBV6-3 and TRBJ1-2; TRBD1 might be the D (6 bases). This CDR3 has 12 amino acids. Trimming cost V 8 bases and J 4 bases, with 11 bases left between them. From germline, CDR1 is MNHEY and CDR2 SVGEGT. The CDR3 DNA follows: TGTGCCAGCTCGGTGGGGGCCTATGGCTACACCTTC. It codes for CASSVGAYGYTF.

This clonotype turned up a few times. The CDR3 region is CASIRGGASTDTQYF. CDR3 coding DNA: TGTGCCAGCATCCGGGGGGGGGCTAGCACAGATACGCAGTATTTT. V is TRBV7-2 and J is TRBJ2-3; 8 nucleotides align to TRBD2. Germline loops: CDR1 SGHTA, CDR2 FQGNSA. This CDR3 contains 15 residues. After removal of 7 bases from V and 0 bases from J, the junction contained 6 bases not matched to a gene.

The gene calls are TRBV30 and TRBJ2-7; TRBD2 matches at 12 bases. Per germline, CDR1 GTSNPN and CDR2 SVGIG (reference sequence). V gave up 0 bases and J gave up 4 bases; unmatched junction bases: 1. The CDR3 sequence is 14 residues long. The CDR3 spells CAWSVTSGGYEQYF. The CDR3 DNA is TGTGCCTGGAGTGTGACTAGCGGGGGTTACGAGCAGTACTTC. Using reference TRBV30 and TRBJ2-7 for the parts outside the CDR3, the full variable domain is SQTIHQWPATLVQPVGSPLSLECTVEGTSNPNLYWYRQAAGRGLQLLFYSVGIGQISSEVPQNLSASRPQDRQFILSSKKLLLSDSGFYLCAWSVTSGGYEQYFGPGTRLTVT.

This clonotype was detected a few times. The CDR3 spells CASSWRGLSETQYF. The CDR3 nucleotides are TGTGCCAGCAGCTGGAGGGGGCTAAGTGAGACCCAGTACTTC. The chain carries TRBV11-2 and TRBJ2-5, with D perhaps TRBD1 (7 bases). The CDR3 has 14 residues. CDR1 and CDR2 (germline): SGHAT, FQNNGV. Trimming pared 4 bases from V and 5 bases from J, leaving 14 bases between.

The chain links TRBV15 to TRBJ2-3; D is ambiguous. V dropped 8 bases and J dropped 0 bases, with 9 bases sitting between them. Germline assignment: CDR1 LNHNV and CDR2 YYDKDF (reference sequence). CDR3 length: 13 amino acids. The CDR3 DNA is TGTGCCACCGGGTCACGTAGCACAGATACGCAGTATTTT. This encodes CATGSRSTDTQYF.

This clonotype was found many times. The CDR3 protein is CASSRQDRGREQYV. In DNA, the CDR3 is TGTGCCAGCAGTCGTCAGGACAGGGGACGGGAGCAGTACGTC. The rearrangement links TRBV6-6 to TRBJ2-7; 9 nucleotides align to TRBD1. The CDR3 is 14 residues long. V shed 5 bases and J 7 bases; nucleotides not matched to a gene: 9. Looked up from germline, CDR1 is MNHNY and CDR2 is SVGAGI (reference sequence).

This clonotype was seen only a few times. The genes are TRBV12-3 or TRBV12-4 and TRBJ1-1, with TRBD1 as a possible D gene (6 bases). This CDR3 is 12 amino acids long. V was clipped by 5 bases and J by 8 bases, with 12 bases between them. CDR3 region: CASSRTATEAFF. The CDR3 bases are TGTGCCAGCAGTCGGACAGCAACAGAAGCTTTCTTT.

The V call is TRBV6-2 or TRBV6-3, the J call TRBJ2-7; D is undetermined. Trimming pared 4 bases from V and 4 bases from J, leaving 5 bases between. There are 11 residues in the CDR3. CDR1 is MNHEY and CDR2 is SVGEGT in the germline V gene. The DNA for the CDR3 is TGTGCCAGCAGTTCTCAGTACGAGCAGTACTTC. It codes for CASSSQYEQYF.

This clonotype has more than one count but fewer than ten. This chain links TRBV4-3 with TRBJ1-3, with 7 bases lining up with TRBD1. Germline V gives CDR1 LGHNA, CDR2 YSLEER. Germline trimming cut 2 bases from V and 4 bases from J; bases unmatched to any gene: 5. CDR3 size: 15 residues. CDR3 sequence reads: CASSQSTGAGNTIYF. In DNA form, the CDR3 reads TGCGCCAGCAGCCAATCAACAGGGGCCGGAAACACCATATATTTT.

This clonotype was detected a few times. This CDR3 is CASSLRESGGYTF. CDR3 nucleotides: TGTGCCAGCAGTTTAAGGGAATCAGGTGGCTACACCTTC. The chain joins TRBV12-3 or TRBV12-4 to TRBJ1-2; no reliable D call. The CDR3 sequence is 13 residues long. V was pared by 2 bases and J by 7 bases, with 11 bases between.

This clonotype came up many times. This chain joins TRBV9 and TRBJ2-5; 9 nucleotides line up with TRBD2. The CDR3 loop spans 16 amino acids. Unmatched junction bases numbered 3, after V lost 0 bases and J lost 0 bases. Per the germline V gene, CDR1 is SGDLS and CDR2 is YYNGEE. This chain's CDR3 is CASSVASGDYQETQYF. The CDR3 DNA is TGTGCCAGCAGCGTAGCTAGCGGGGATTACCAAGAGACCCAGTACTTC. Full variable domain (missing parts from reference TRBV9 and TRBJ2-5): DSGVTQTPKHLITATGQRVTLRCSPRSGDLSVYWYQQSLDQGLQFLIQYYNGEERAKGNILERFSAQQFPDLHSELNLSSLELGDSALYFCASSVASGDYQETQYFGPGTRLLVL.